This T cell receptor beta chain was captured by sequencing in a study of radiation and T cells in renal cell carcinoma. About the research overall: Nephrectomy followed 15 Gy stereotactic body radiation by 4 weeks. General observations from the study: From baseline, blood top tumor clonotypes peaked at 2 weeks post-radiation. Without pretreatment biopsies, baseline tumor clonotype presence was undetermined.

Stated time point: blood 2 weeks post-SBRT. This sample's treatment: 15 Gy SBRT to primary tumor, nephrectomy 4 weeks later. Blood was sampled at baseline, 2 weeks and 4 weeks after SBRT. Profiling relied on immunoSEQ multiplex PCR, and the TCRdb table lists in-frame clones only, not all of them. Of 150,000 to 190,000 clones listed, over 80% are singletons. Germline loops: CDR1 SGHRS, CDR2 YFSETQ. This CDR3 spans 13 amino acids. Trimming took 4 bases from V and 2 from J, leaving 8 bases between them. Details on this clone: Its antigen is unidentified.

The sequencing here drew on blood, taken from a patient whose treatment included radiotherapy and nephrectomy. This receptor was obtained from a woman in her forties or fifties with renal cell carcinoma. The chain combines TRBV5-1 with TRBJ2-3; D gene ambiguous. The CDR3 DNA reads TGCGCCAGCAGCAAGCGTCTCACAGATACGCAGTATTTT. Protein sequence: CASSKRLTDTQYF. The whole variable domain, filled in from reference TRBV5-1 and TRBJ2-3, reads KAGVTQTPRYLIKTRGQQVTLSCSPISGHRSVSWYQQTPGQGLQFLFEYFSETQRNKGNFPGRFSGRQFSNSRSEMNVSTLELGDSALYLCASSKRLTDTQYFGPGTRLTVL.